Shown below are 2 T cell receptor beta chains from a single sample sequenced in a study of shared clonotypes between healthy human individuals. Some clones are missing from TCRdb's copy, which holds only in-frame ones; the method was immunoSEQ multiplex PCR. The repertoire includes over a million clones, 75% of them detected once, and approximately 1.5% sits in the top ten. Material: memory CD4+ T cells sorted from blood. Regarding subset: CD45RA-negative fraction. Source of these receptors: a man aged 18-30 years in good health.

In nucleotides, the CDR3 is TGCGCCAGCAGCTTGAGAGTGGGAGGAGTCAATGAGCAGTTCTTC. It codes for CASSLRVGGVNEQFF. This rearrangement joins TRBV5-1 to TRBJ2-1; D may be TRBD2 (6 bases). V was shortened by 1 base and J by 6 bases, with 14 bases between the two germline ends. The CDR3 covers 15 residues. Germline V gives CDR1 SGHRS, CDR2 YFSETQ. Drawing the rest from reference TRBV5-1 and TRBJ2-1, the complete variable domain is KAGVTQTPRYLIKTRGQQVTLSCSPISGHRSVSWYQQTPGQGLQFLFEYFSETQRNKGNFPGRFSGRQFSNSRSEMNVSTLELGDSALYLCASSLRVGGVNEQFFGPGTRLTVL.

The chain couples TRBV18 to TRBJ2-5; the match to TRBD1 covers 7 bases. CDR3 length equals 16 residues. The germline V gene encodes CDR1 KGHSH and CDR2 LQKENI. V lost 4 bases to trimming and J lost 4 bases; unmatched junction nucleotides: 12. The CDR3 DNA follows: TGTGCCAGCTCACGGACAGGAATCGGTGTGGCAGAGACCCAGTACTTC. Amino acids: CASSRTGIGVAETQYF.